The present T cell receptor beta chain was sequenced within a study of T-cell memory formation after mild COVID-19 (dated by TCRdb to the early 2020s). In the study overall: TCR sequence clusters from the two donors were found to be largely donor specific. In two donors, T-cell clones that expanded and contracted after mild COVID-19 were followed by sequencing TCRalpha and TCRbeta repertoires longitudinally. Two young, previously healthy adult volunteers, one female and one male, were included in the cohort.

Notes on this clonotype: The antigen it binds to is not known. No base quality information exists; no much larger clone differs at one position.

Ficoll-Paque density gradient centrifugation was used to isolate PBMCs. Broad study findings and their caveats: SARS-CoV-2 specificity was not confirmed for the second-wave clones peaking on day 37. Contracting CD4+ clones appeared mostly in the CM and EM memory subsets, whereas CD8+ clones were enriched in EMRA. Balanced CD4/CD8 phenotypes were observed for clones contracting from day 15 to 85, whereas a bias towards CD4+ was observed for a second wave of clones expanding from day 15 to 37. The study covered only a couple of mild cases, and larger cohorts including severe cases with pre-infection samples were considered necessary. Some responding clones were detected in pre-infection memory, which suggested that pre-existing cross-reactive memory T cells had joined the SARS-CoV-2 response.

The CDR3 runs 13 residues from the cysteine to the valine. Only the CDR3 portion is preserved as DNA: 39 bases, with reading frame beginning at the first base. V and J are truncated by 7 bases and 2 bases respectively, leaving an intervening sequence of 12 bases. Looking up the germline V gene yields CDR1 MDHEN and CDR2 SYDVKM. Sequencing was carried out with an Illumina NovaSeq 6000. cDNA libraries for TCRalpha and TCRbeta were prepared by 5'RACE using constant-segment primers, with sample barcodes and unique molecular identifiers added. RNA was extracted from every sample with Trizol reagent. The libraries were amplified in two PCR steps, and the second step added a second sample barcode and Illumina TruSeq adapters. Sequencing of the libraries was done on an Illumina NovaSeq, producing 2 x 150 bp paired-end reads. The source study handled its data this way. The reads were demultiplexed and collapsed into UMI-guided consensus sequences using migec v1.2.7. With mixcr v2.1.11, UMI consensuses were aligned to TRA and TRB V and J templates and assembled into clonotypes. Expanded or contracted clonotypes were those called significant by both edgeR and NoisET, with noise models trained on biological replicates. For edgeR calls, a false discovery rate-adjusted p below 0.01 and a log2 fold-change threshold of 1 were applied. As an exploratory analysis of dynamics, max-normalized trajectories of the 1000 most abundant clonotypes were examined with PCA combined with hierarchical clustering. Each responding clone was given a CD4 or CD8 phenotype based on the CD4+ and CD8+ repertoires, which had been sequenced separately. Using fastp at Q25 and MiXCR, TCRdb reprocessed the public reads and kept productive beta chains. Merged by CDR3 protein, the rows form single entries marked with the most common genes and DNA. The V and J calls here are based on TCRdb, not the publication. This sample gives fewer than 250,000 distinct CDR3 sequences in total; approximately 10% of them show up just once. Around 3.3% of the sample is taken by the ten largest.

Source material: PBMCs or a T cell subset sorted from them (not recorded which). The receptor was isolated from a man aged 18 to 30 who had mild COVID-19 (a few samples of this study predate the infection). The sample titles of this study are shuffled in the database, so cell type and time point are left out; the donor was told from shared clones. The chain joins TRBV28 to TRBJ2-7; 5 matching bases give a weak D call of TRBD1. The DNA is TGTGCCAGCACCAACGTAGGGGCCTACGAGCAGTACGTC. This is translated as CASTNVGAYEQYV.